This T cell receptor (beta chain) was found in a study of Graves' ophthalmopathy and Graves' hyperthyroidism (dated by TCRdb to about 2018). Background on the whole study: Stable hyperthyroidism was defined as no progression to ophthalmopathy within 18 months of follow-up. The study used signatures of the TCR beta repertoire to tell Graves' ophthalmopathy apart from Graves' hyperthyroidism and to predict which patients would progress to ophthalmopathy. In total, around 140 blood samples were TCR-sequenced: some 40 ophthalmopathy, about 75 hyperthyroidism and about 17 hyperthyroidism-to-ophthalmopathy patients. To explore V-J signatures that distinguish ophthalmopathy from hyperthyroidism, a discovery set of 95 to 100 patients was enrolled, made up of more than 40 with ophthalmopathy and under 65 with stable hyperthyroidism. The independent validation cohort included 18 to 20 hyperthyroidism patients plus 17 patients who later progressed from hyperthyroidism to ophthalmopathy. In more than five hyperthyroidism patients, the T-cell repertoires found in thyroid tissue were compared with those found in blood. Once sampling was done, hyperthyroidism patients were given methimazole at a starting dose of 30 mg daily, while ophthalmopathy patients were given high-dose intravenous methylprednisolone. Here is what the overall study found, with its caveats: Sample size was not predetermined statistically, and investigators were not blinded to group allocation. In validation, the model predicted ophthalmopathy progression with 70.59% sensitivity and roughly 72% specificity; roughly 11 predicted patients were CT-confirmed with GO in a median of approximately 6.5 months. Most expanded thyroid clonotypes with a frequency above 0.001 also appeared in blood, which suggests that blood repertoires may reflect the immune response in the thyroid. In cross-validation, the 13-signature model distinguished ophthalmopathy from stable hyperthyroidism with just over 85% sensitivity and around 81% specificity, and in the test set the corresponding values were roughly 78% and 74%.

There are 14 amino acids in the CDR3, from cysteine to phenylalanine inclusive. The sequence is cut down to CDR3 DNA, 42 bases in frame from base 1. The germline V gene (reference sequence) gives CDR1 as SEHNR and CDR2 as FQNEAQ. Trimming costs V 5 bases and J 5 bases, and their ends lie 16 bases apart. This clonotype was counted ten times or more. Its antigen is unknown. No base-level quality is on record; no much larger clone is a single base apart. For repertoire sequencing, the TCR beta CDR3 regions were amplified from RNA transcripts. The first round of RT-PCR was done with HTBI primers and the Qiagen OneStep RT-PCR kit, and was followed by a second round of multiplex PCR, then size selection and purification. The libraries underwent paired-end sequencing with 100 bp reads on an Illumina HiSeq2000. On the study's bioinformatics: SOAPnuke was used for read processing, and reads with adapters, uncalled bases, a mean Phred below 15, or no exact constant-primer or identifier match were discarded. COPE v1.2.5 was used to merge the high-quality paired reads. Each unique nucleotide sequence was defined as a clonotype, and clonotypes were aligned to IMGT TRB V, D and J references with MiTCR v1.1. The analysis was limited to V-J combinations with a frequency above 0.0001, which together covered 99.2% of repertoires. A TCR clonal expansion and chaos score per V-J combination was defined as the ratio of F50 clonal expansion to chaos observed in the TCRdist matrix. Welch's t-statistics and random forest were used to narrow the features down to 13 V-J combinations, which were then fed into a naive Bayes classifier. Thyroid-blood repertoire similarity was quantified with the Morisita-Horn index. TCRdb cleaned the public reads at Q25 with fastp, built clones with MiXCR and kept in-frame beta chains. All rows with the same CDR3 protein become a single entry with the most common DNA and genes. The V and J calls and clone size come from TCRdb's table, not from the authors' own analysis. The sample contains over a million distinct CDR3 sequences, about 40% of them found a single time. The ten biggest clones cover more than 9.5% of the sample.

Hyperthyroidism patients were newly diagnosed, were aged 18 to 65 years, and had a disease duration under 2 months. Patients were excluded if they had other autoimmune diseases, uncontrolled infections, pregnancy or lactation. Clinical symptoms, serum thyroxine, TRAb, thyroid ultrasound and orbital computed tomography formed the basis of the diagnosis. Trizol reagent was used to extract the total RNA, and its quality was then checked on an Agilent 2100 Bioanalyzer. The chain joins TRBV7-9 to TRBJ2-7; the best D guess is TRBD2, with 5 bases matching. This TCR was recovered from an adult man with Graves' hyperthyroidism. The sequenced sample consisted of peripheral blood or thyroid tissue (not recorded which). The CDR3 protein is CASSEGIRIHEQYF. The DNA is TGTGCCAGCAGCGAGGGCATCCGGATCCACGAGCAGTACTTC.